The 22 T cell receptor beta chains below all came from one sample that was sequenced in a study of blood T cell repertoires in COVID-19. Data came from immunoSEQ multiplex PCR; TCRdb stores just in-frame clones and leaves some out. Of about 180,000 clones detected, about 80% appear once; the ten largest clones hold 1.5%. Sequencing input: peripheral blood. All receptors derive from a human donor in a cohort sampled during active COVID-19.

The gene calls are TRBV28 and TRBJ2-3; weak D call: TRBD2 (6 bases). V lost 3 bases to trimming and J lost 4 bases, with 14 bases between them. The CDR3 spans 15 residues. Germline V gene data show CDR1 as MDHEN and CDR2 as SYDVKM. The CDR3 sequence is CASSLRRGGADTQYF. The CDR3 DNA is TGTGCCAGCAGTTTGAGGCGGGGCGGGGCAGATACGCAGTATTTT.

The chain has TRBV18 and TRBJ1-1, with 10 bases that match TRBD1. J was trimmed by 8 bases and V by 2 bases; bases with no gene match: 8. The CDR3 totals 15 residues. The germline V gene has CDR1 KGHSH and CDR2 LQKENI. In nucleotides, the CDR3 is TGTGCCAGCTCACCAGGGGGACAGGGGCGGACCGAAGCTTTCTTT. Residues: CASSPGGQGRTEAFF.

This sequence joins TRBV19 and TRBJ2-7, with 12 bases aligning to TRBD1. The V segment lost 3 bases and the J segment 5 bases; nucleotides outside the gene matches: 8. This CDR3 is built from 16 residues. Germline V lookup: CDR1 LNHDA, CDR2 SQIVND (reference sequence). CDR3 DNA sequence: TGTGCCAGTAGTATCCACCGGGACAGGGGGCCCAACGAGCAGTACTTC. Encoded protein: CASSIHRDRGPNEQYF.

V and J are TRBV11-2 and TRBJ2-1; TRBD1 might be the D (7 bases). Germline CDR1 is SGHAT and CDR2 is FQNNGV. The CDR3 consists of 15 residues. V dropped 5 bases and J dropped 7 bases, with 18 bases sitting between them. CDR3 in DNA: TGTGCCAGCAGCCCCTCCACAGGGGACTGGAATGAGCAGTTCTTC. Its translation is CASSPSTGDWNEQFF.

The J gene is TRBJ2-7, the V gene TRBV7-2; TRBD1 aligns across 9 bases. Per the germline V gene, CDR1 is SGHTA and CDR2 is FQGNSA. The CDR3 spans 14 residues. J was trimmed by 4 bases and V by 3 bases; bases with no gene match: 4. The CDR3 coding sequence is TGTGCCAGCAGCTTTGGACAGGGGAGTTACGAGCAGTACTTC. It encodes CASSFGQGSYEQYF.

The CDR3 loop reads CASCDRGGYEQYF. Written as DNA, the CDR3 is TGTGCCTCGTGCGACAGGGGGGGCTACGAGCAGTACTTC. The chain couples TRBV27 to TRBJ2-7; 9 bases agree with TRBD1. Trimming at V came to 11 bases and at J to 3 bases, leaving 8 bases not matched to a gene. Per the germline V gene, CDR1 is MNHEY and CDR2 is SMNVEV (reference sequence). The CDR3 spans 13 residues.

This sequence joins TRBV7-9 and TRBJ1-3; D perhaps matches TRBD1 (5 bases). The germline V gene has CDR1 SEHNR and CDR2 FQNEAQ (reference sequence). Trimming pared 6 bases from V and 4 bases from J, leaving 16 bases between. The CDR3 length is 15 residues. The CDR3 sequence is CASSTHGRAGNTIYF. CDR3 nucleotide sequence: TGTGCCAGCAGTACCCACGGCAGGGCCGGAAACACCATATATTTT. The whole variable domain, filled in from reference TRBV7-9 and TRBJ1-3, reads DTGVSQNPRHKITKRGQNVTFRCDPISEHNRLYWYRQTLGQGPEFLTYFQNEAQLEKSRLLSDRFSAERPKGSFSTLEIQRTEQGDSAMYLCASSTHGRAGNTIYFGEGSWLTVV.

The rearrangement uses TRBV7-2 and TRBJ2-7; D may be TRBD2 (5 bases). The germline V gene encodes CDR1 SGHTA and CDR2 FQGNSA. Trimming stripped 3 bases from V and 6 bases from J, with 12 bases between. This CDR3 has 13 residues. CDR3 coding DNA: TGTGCCAGCAGCTTCGGCCCGGCGGGCGAGCAGTACTTC. This codes for CASSFGPAGEQYF.

This clone came up a few times. The chain combines TRBV28 with TRBJ1-5; 7 bases map to TRBD1. The trim removed 6 bases at V and 7 bases at J, leaving 9 bases unmatched. Germline assignment: CDR1 MDHEN and CDR2 SYDVKM. This CDR3 comprises 14 residues. CDR3 in DNA: TGTGCCAGCAGCTCCACAGGGGTCCGACAGCCCCAGCATTTT. Its translation: CASSSTGVRQPQHF.

The J gene is TRBJ2-6, the V gene TRBV27; TRBD1 might be the D (6 bases). Germline values: CDR1 MNHEY, CDR2 SMNVEV (reference sequence). This CDR3 region has 17 residues. V gave up 5 bases and J gave up 1 base, with 15 bases separating them. For the CDR3, the DNA is TGTGCCAGCAGTCCCTCAGGGGTGAAGTCTGGGGCCAACGTCCTGACTTTC. It is translated as CASSPSGVKSGANVLTF.

This chain joins TRBV6-5 and TRBJ2-5; D not resolved. Germline V lookup: CDR1 MNHEY, CDR2 SVGAGI. Trimming took 6 bases from V and 2 from J, leaving 10 bases between them. This CDR3 has 13 residues. CDR3 bases: TGTGCCAGCAGCCCGACTTATCAAGAGACCCAGTACTTC. This encodes CASSPTYQETQYF.

This rearrangement joins TRBV6-1 to TRBJ2-7; TRBD2 matches at 15 bases. The CDR3 is 14 residues long. In germline, CDR1 is MNHNS, CDR2 SASEGT. V was pared by 3 bases and J by 9 bases, with 3 bases of the junction left unmatched. The CDR3 protein is CASSDRTSGRGQYF. The CDR3 region has the DNA TGTGCCAGCAGTGATAGGACTAGCGGGAGGGGGCAGTACTTC.

The chain employs TRBV6-1 and TRBJ2-7; TRBD1 agrees at 7 bases. Germline values: CDR1 MNHNS, CDR2 SASEGT. V gave up 3 bases and J gave up 2 bases; unmatched junction bases: 1. This CDR3 spans 13 amino acids. The CDR3 DNA is TGTGCCAGCAGTGAGACAGGGCCCTACGAGCAGTACTTC. Protein: CASSETGPYEQYF.

J is TRBJ2-5 and V is TRBV9; TRBD1 agrees at 10 bases. The CDR3 is made up of 17 amino acids. From germline, CDR1 is SGDLS and CDR2 YYNGEE. V lost 3 bases to trimming and J lost 5 bases; unmatched junction nucleotides: 13. CDR3 nucleotides: TGTGCCAGCAGCGCCGGTAAGACAGGGGGCGAGGGGGAGACCCAGTACTTC. Its translation: CASSAGKTGGEGETQYF.

The chain has TRBV7-9 and TRBJ1-1; tentative D call: TRBD1 (5 bases). The CDR3 spans 11 residues. V lost 5 bases and J 7 bases, leaving 8 bases between the germline ends. The germline CDR1 and CDR2 sequences are SEHNR and FQNEAQ (reference sequence). The CDR3 nucleotides read TGTGCCAGCAGCCCAGGGTTTGAAGCTTTCTTT. Encoded protein: CASSPGFEAFF.

The chain links TRBV5-6 to TRBJ2-7, with D hard to call. The germline V gene encodes CDR1 SGHDT and CDR2 YYEEEE. The V and J ends lost 5 bases and 1 base respectively, with 19 bases between them. This CDR3 comprises 16 residues. Here the CDR3 DNA reads TGTGCCAGCAGGCTGAGGTGGTCGGAAAAGTCCTACGAGCAGTACTTC. Amino acid sequence: CASRLRWSEKSYEQYF.

The genes are TRBV2 and TRBJ1-4; a possible D gene is TRBD1 (5 bases). V shed 7 bases and J shed 7 bases, with 16 bases lying between them. Per germline, CDR1 SNHLY and CDR2 FYNNEI. This CDR3 is 14 amino acids long. CDR3 nucleotides: TGTGCCAGCACGAGAGAAACAGGTCGTGAAAAACTGTTTTTT. Protein product: CASTRETGREKLFF.

The chain couples TRBV11-2 to TRBJ1-2; the match to TRBD1 covers 7 bases. Germline-derived CDR1 and CDR2 are SGHAT and FQNNGV. The CDR3 has 14 amino acids. After removal of 0 bases from V and 5 bases from J, the junction contained 3 bases not matched to a gene. For the CDR3, the DNA is TGTGCCAGCAGCTTAGATCACAGGGGATATGGCTACACCTTC. Its protein is CASSLDHRGYGYTF.

The chain uses TRBV6-2 or TRBV6-3 and TRBJ1-3; D remains unclear. V shed 4 bases and J shed 0 bases, with 7 bases lying between them. Per germline, CDR1 MNHEY and CDR2 SVGEGT. This CDR3 comprises 14 residues. The DNA for the CDR3 is TGTGCCAGCAGTTGGACTCTCTCTGGAAACACCATATATTTT. It specifies CASSWTLSGNTIYF.

The V call is TRBV20-1, the J call TRBJ1-6; D is possibly TRBD1 (5 bases). The CDR3 length is 15 residues. The V end lost 3 bases, the J end lost 9 bases, and 18 bases lay between the germline ends. Germline V lookup: CDR1 DFQATT, CDR2 SNEGSKA (reference sequence). CDR3 sequence: CSASPPRGDSSPLHF. Here the CDR3 DNA reads TGCAGTGCTAGTCCACCCCGGGGGGATTCTTCACCCCTCCACTTT.

The CDR3 DNA reads TGTGCCAGCAGGACACAGGGGGCGGGGAACACTGAAGCTTTCTTT. Protein sequence: CASRTQGAGNTEAFF. The chain recombines TRBV6-5 with TRBJ1-1, with 9 bases lining up with TRBD1. The germline V gene encodes CDR1 MNHEY and CDR2 SVGAGI. The trim removed 6 bases at V and 1 base at J, leaving 6 bases unmatched. The CDR3 is 15 residues long.

The gene calls are TRBV6-2 or TRBV6-3 and TRBJ1-5; D gene unclear. V lost 2 bases, J lost 4 bases, and 12 bases lay in between. CDR3 size: 15 residues. CDR1 and CDR2 (germline): MNHEY, SVGEGT. CDR3 region: CASSYEGTGNQPQHF. DNA for the CDR3: TGTGCCAGCAGTTACGAGGGAACGGGGAATCAGCCCCAGCATTTT.